This entry describes one TCR beta chain. The antigen is undetermined. Treatment denoted: roughly 19 received Ad26.COV2.S at low or high dose, single or two shots; about 5 received placebo; per-sample allocation not given. Following the first vaccine or placebo injection, samples were taken on day 63. Some clones are missing from TCRdb's copy, which holds only in-frame ones; the method was immunoSEQ multiplex PCR. The sample consists of about 370,000 clones, 89% of them appearing once. V lost 1 base and J 3 bases, leaving 10 bases between the germline ends. CDR1 and CDR2 from the germline V gene are SGHTA and FQGNSA. This CDR3 is 14 amino acids long. These data belong to a study of Ad26.COV2.S vaccination and SARS-CoV-2 variants. Regarding the study as a whole: The analyses of TCR breadth and depth may have understated the size of total T cell responses. Vaccine and placebo recipients had similar non-spike TCR breadth.

The receptor's source is a person aged 18-65 years who received the Ad26.COV2.S COVID-19 vaccine or a placebo. The chain couples TRBV7-2 to TRBJ2-7; no definite D call. The sequencing used peripheral blood, collected in a trial of Ad26.COV2.S vaccine versus placebo. The CDR3 region has the DNA TGTGCCAGCAGCTTAGGTTGGCAGATCTACGAGCAGTACTTC. It codes for CASSLGWQIYEQYF.